The clone carrying this T cell receptor (beta chain) was recorded at least ten times. These data come from a study of spatial heterogeneity in lung cancer. The overall study: The donors were approximately 70 patients with non-small cell lung cancer that was early-stage and untreated.

Time point reported: blood at routine non-recurrence follow-up after resection. Unsorted whole RNA from tumor, nontumor lung or frozen PBMC underwent sequencing. CDR1 is KGHDR and CDR2 is SFDVKD in the germline V gene. This CDR3 has 12 residues. With 5 bases removed from V and 6 bases from J, the gap between germline ends came to 7 bases. MiXCR, applied by TCRdb to the 5' RACE reads, yields one record per CDR3 protein. Here the sample spans 20,000 to 30,000 distinct CDR3 sequences, approximately 5.4% being singletons. The specimen comprised PBMCs, sampled at follow-up. The chain combines TRBV24-1 with TRBJ2-1; no definite D call. The receptor's source is a male donor with early-stage non-small cell lung cancer. In DNA form, the CDR3 reads TGTGCCACCAGTGCCAATCCCAATGAGCAGTTCTTC. Translated, it gives CATSANPNEQFF.